One and the same sample provided the 16 T cell receptor beta chains below, sequenced in a study of blood T cell repertoires in COVID-19. Clones were read by immunoSEQ multiplex PCR, and TCRdb kept only the in-frame ones, dropping some. This sample has 55,000 to 80,000 clones, with over 70% found just once. Sequenced material: peripheral blood. The receptor source for this set is a man aged 50 to 60 with active COVID-19.

V is TRBV12-5 and J is TRBJ1-1; TRBD1 aligns across 7 bases. The ends lost 0 bases at V and 3 bases at J; junction bases unmatched: 7. The CDR3 is made up of 16 amino acids. CDR1 LGHNT and CDR2 FRNRAP come from the germline V gene. Written as DNA, the CDR3 is TGTGCTAGTGGTTTGGTTCTGGGACAGAGGTACACTGAAGCTTTCTTT. Its protein is CASGLVLGQRYTEAFF.

Comment on this clone: Other DNA sequences in the same sample also yield this CDR3. V is TRBV3-1 (or the pseudogene TRBV3-2) and J is TRBJ2-5, with no clear D. CDR1 and CDR2 from the germline V gene are LGHDT and YNNKEL (reference sequence). The CDR3 sequence is 15 residues long. V gave up 0 bases and J gave up 1 base, with 9 bases separating them. As DNA, the CDR3 is TGTGCCAGCAGCCAAGATTGGGCAGGCCAAGAGACCCAGTACTTC. It is translated as CASSQDWAGQETQYF.

V is TRBV12-5 and J is TRBJ2-1; a possible D gene is TRBD1 (7 bases). With 5 bases removed from V and 3 bases from J, the gap between germline ends came to 11 bases. The CDR3 sequence is 14 residues long. CDR1 is LGHNT, CDR2 FRNRAP, per germline. CDR3 bases: TGTGCTAGTGGTACGGGGGACAGCTACAATGAGCAGTTCTTC. Its translation: CASGTGDSYNEQFF.

V is TRBV9 and J is TRBJ2-7; D might be TRBD2 (6 bases). The CDR3 consists of 14 residues. Germline CDR1 reads SGDLS; CDR2 reads YYNGEE. The V and J ends lost 0 bases and 1 base respectively, with 8 bases between them. This chain's CDR3 is CASSVDGRSYEQYF. The CDR3, as DNA: TGTGCCAGCAGCGTAGACGGGAGATCCTACGAGCAGTACTTC.

The rearrangement links TRBV5-6 to TRBJ2-7; 7 bases map to TRBD2. CDR3 length equals 15 residues. V shed 4 bases and J 4 bases; nucleotides not matched to a gene: 11. Germline assignment: CDR1 SGHDT and CDR2 YYEEEE. DNA of the CDR3: TGTGCCAGCAGCCCCCTAAGACTAGCAGGTTACGAGCAGTACTTC. Its protein is CASSPLRLAGYEQYF.

This clone was detected once. The rearrangement links TRBV9 to TRBJ1-3; 7 positions match TRBD1. The CDR3 is 16 amino acids. V lost 3 bases to trimming and J lost 0 bases; unmatched junction nucleotides: 6. CDR1 and CDR2 (germline): SGDLS, YYNGEE. CDR3 nucleotides: TGTGCCAGCAGCGGTACCTGGGACAGCTCTGGAAACACCATATATTTT. The encoded protein is CASSGTWDSSGNTIYF.

The chain carries TRBV27 and TRBJ2-7, with 13 bases identical to TRBD2. Germline CDR1 MNHEY, CDR2 SMNVEV (reference sequence). V dropped 5 bases and J dropped 6; count of bases not matched to a gene: 7. The CDR3 extends over 15 amino acids. This CDR3 is CASSRRTSGSSEQYF. CDR3 bases: TGTGCCAGCAGTCGCCGGACTAGCGGGAGCTCCGAGCAGTACTTC.

This chain joins TRBV5-1 and TRBJ1-1, with 9 bases matching TRBD1. Germline V gene lookup returns CDR1 SGHRS and CDR2 YFSETQ. This CDR3 has 15 residues. Trimming took 6 bases from V and 1 from J; bases not matched to a gene: 7. DNA for the CDR3: TGCGCCAGCAATAGGGACAGGGACACGAACACTGAAGCTTTCTTT. Protein product: CASNRDRDTNTEAFF.

CDR3 in amino acids: CASSQAGASGRVFYF. The CDR3 region has the DNA TGCGCCAGCAGCCAAGCTGGGGCTAGCGGGAGGGTGTTTTACTTC. The chain carries TRBV4-1 and TRBJ2-5, with 12 bases fitting TRBD2. CDR3 size: 15 residues. Trimming at V came to 1 base and at J to 14 bases, leaving 11 bases not matched to a gene. Looked up from germline, CDR1 is MGHRA and CDR2 is YSYEKL.

This sequence joins TRBV5-1 and TRBJ1-2; D is possibly TRBD1 (6 bases). The CDR3 covers 16 residues. CDR1 and CDR2 from the germline V gene are SGHRS and YFSETQ. V was cut by 0 bases and J by 5 bases, with 17 bases left in between. CDR3 protein: CASSLGGGAGGYGYTF. CDR3 DNA sequence: TGCGCCAGCAGCTTGGGCGGGGGCGCGGGAGGATATGGCTACACCTTC.

V and J are TRBV3-1 (or the pseudogene TRBV3-2) and TRBJ2-1, with a weak D call TRBD1 (5 bases). Germline values: CDR1 LGHDT, CDR2 YNNKEL (reference sequence). V shed 4 bases and J shed 1 base, with 17 bases lying between them. There are 17 residues in the CDR3. The CDR3 loop is CASSPNRGKGSYNEQFF. CDR3 sequence (DNA): TGTGCCAGCAGCCCAAATAGGGGAAAGGGGTCCTACAATGAGCAGTTCTTC.

The CDR3 protein is CASRTGQYSGNTIYF. The CDR3 bases are TGTGCCAGCAGGACGGGACAGTACTCTGGAAACACCATATATTTT. The gene calls are TRBV7-9 and TRBJ1-3; 7 nucleotides align to TRBD1. With 6 bases clipped from V and 0 bases from J, the junction kept 5 bases outside the gene matches. This CDR3 contains 15 residues. CDR1 SEHNR and CDR2 FQNEAQ come from the germline V gene (reference sequence).

This chain joins TRBV5-1 and TRBJ1-1, with 7 bases matching TRBD1. This CDR3 contains 15 residues. Germline V CDR1 and CDR2: SGHRS, YFSETQ. V shed 5 bases and J 6 bases; nucleotides not matched to a gene: 13. The CDR3: CASRVGGGVQAEAFF. As DNA, the CDR3 is TGCGCCAGCAGGGTCGGAGGGGGCGTCCAGGCTGAAGCTTTCTTT. Variable domain in full (rest from reference TRBV5-1 and TRBJ1-1): KAGVTQTPRYLIKTRGQQVTLSCSPISGHRSVSWYQQTPGQGLQFLFEYFSETQRNKGNFPGRFSGRQFSNSRSEMNVSTLELGDSALYLCASRVGGGVQAEAFFGQGTRLTVV.

This rearrangement joins TRBV9 to TRBJ2-1, with D maybe TRBD2 (5 bases). The germline gives CDR1 SGDLS, CDR2 YYNGEE. The CDR3 contains 14 residues. V was trimmed by 0 bases and J by 9 bases, leaving 13 bases between them. The CDR3 DNA follows: TGTGCCAGCAGCGTAGTGGCCCTAGCAGGTGAGCAGTTCTTC. This sequence encodes CASSVVALAGEQFF.

The V call is TRBV29-1, the J call TRBJ2-1; perhaps TRBD2 as D (5 bases). V was pared by 5 bases and J by 0 bases, with 17 bases between. From germline, CDR1 is SQVTM and CDR2 ANQGSEA. This CDR3 contains 16 residues. The CDR3 protein is CSVRKTAGPSYNEQFF. Written as DNA, the CDR3 is TGCAGCGTTAGAAAAACGGCGGGTCCCTCCTACAATGAGCAGTTCTTC.

This sequence joins TRBV14 and TRBJ1-6; D unresolved. Trimming took off 1 base at V and 4 bases at J, with 5 bases between the two ends. CDR1 SGHDN and CDR2 FVKESK come from the germline V gene. This CDR3 comprises 14 residues. The CDR3 protein is CASSQGRYNSPLHF. CDR3 in DNA: TGTGCCAGCAGCCAAGGCAGATATAATTCACCCCTCCACTTT.